What follows are 4 T cell receptor beta chains derived from one specimen sequenced in a study of blood T cell repertoires in COVID-19. The protocol was immunoSEQ multiplex PCR, while the TCRdb copy is restricted to in-frame clones and leaves out a portion. The sample lists 90,000 to 150,000 clones; around three quarters were seen once. Sequencing used peripheral blood. The receptor source for this set is a man aged 65 to 79 with acute or convalescent COVID-19.

The rearrangement uses TRBV5-1 and TRBJ1-5; TRBD1 is a possible D gene (5 bases). CDR3 length: 13 amino acids. The germline gives CDR1 SGHRS, CDR2 YFSETQ. Trimming cost V 2 bases and J 7 bases, with 10 bases left between them. CDR3 sequence: CASSFTGEQPQHF. The CDR3 DNA sequence: TGCGCCAGCAGCTTTACGGGGGAACAGCCCCAGCATTTT.

The V call is TRBV27, the J call TRBJ2-3; 7 positions agree with TRBD2. The junction had 14 bases not matched to a gene; V was cut back by 6 bases and J by 2 bases. This CDR3 region has 17 residues. The V gene's germline CDR1 is MNHEY and CDR2 SMNVEV (reference sequence). The CDR3 DNA reads as TGTGCCAGCAGCCCCGGGACTACCTCTTCCGTCACAGATACGCAGTATTTT. As protein: CASSPGTTSSVTDTQYF.

This clone was observed a few times. The DNA of the CDR3 is TGTGCCAGCAAGGGGGTAGGGCCCCAGCATTTT. It is translated as CASKGVGPQHF. V gene TRBV12-3 or TRBV12-4 combines with J gene TRBJ1-5; a possible D gene is TRBD1 (6 bases). Trimming took off 7 bases at V and 9 bases at J, with 10 bases between the two ends. The CDR3 has 11 amino acids.

The J gene is TRBJ2-7, the V gene TRBV9; TRBD2 aligns across 12 bases. This CDR3 contains 19 residues. Germline V lookup: CDR1 SGDLS, CDR2 YYNGEE. V was pared by 4 bases and J by 1 base, with 15 bases of the junction left unmatched. In DNA form, the CDR3 reads TGTGCCAGCAGCCCGCAGAGACTAGCGGGGGTTCAAGAATCCTACGAGCAGTACTTC. Protein: CASSPQRLAGVQESYEQYF.